This entry describes one T cell receptor (beta chain). Its antigen is still unknown. This sample is drawn from a study of shared clonotypes between healthy human individuals. TCRdb's table, derived via immunoSEQ multiplex PCR, lists solely in-frame clones and lacks some. The sample carries fewer than 2.5 million clones, roughly 93% recorded once. The CDR3 contains 15 residues. Trimming took off 5 bases at V and 0 bases at J, with 11 bases between the two ends. Germline CDR1 and CDR2: SQVTM and ANQGSEA. Study-wide results and limits: The authors sampled blood alone, and tissue repertoires likely differ. Naive CD4 clonotypes overlapped across several donors at roughly 5%.

Sequencing used naive CD4+ T cells from PBMCs. Subset defined: CD45RA+ positively selected. This receptor was taken from a man aged 18 to 30 in good health. Some clones in this sample may be carry-over from other donors' samples. The chain links TRBV29-1 to TRBJ1-6; no firm D call. The CDR3 spells CSVRQLSSYNSPLHF. In DNA form, the CDR3 reads TGCAGCGTTAGGCAGTTAAGCTCCTATAATTCACCCCTCCACTTT.